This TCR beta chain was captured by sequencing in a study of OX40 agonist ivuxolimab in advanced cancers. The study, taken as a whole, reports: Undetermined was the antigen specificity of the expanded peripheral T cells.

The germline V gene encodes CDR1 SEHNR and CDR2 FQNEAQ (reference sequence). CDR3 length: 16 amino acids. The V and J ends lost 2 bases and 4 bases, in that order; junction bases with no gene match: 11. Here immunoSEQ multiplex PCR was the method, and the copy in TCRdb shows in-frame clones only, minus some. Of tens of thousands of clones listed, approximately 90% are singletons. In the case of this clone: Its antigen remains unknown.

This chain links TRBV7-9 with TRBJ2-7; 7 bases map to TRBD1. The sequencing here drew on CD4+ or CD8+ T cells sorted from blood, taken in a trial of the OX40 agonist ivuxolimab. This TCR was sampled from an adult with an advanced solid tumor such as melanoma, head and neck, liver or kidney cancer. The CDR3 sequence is CASSLSPGQKLYEQYF. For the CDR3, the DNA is TGTGCCAGCAGCTTAAGTCCGGGACAGAAACTTTACGAGCAGTACTTC.